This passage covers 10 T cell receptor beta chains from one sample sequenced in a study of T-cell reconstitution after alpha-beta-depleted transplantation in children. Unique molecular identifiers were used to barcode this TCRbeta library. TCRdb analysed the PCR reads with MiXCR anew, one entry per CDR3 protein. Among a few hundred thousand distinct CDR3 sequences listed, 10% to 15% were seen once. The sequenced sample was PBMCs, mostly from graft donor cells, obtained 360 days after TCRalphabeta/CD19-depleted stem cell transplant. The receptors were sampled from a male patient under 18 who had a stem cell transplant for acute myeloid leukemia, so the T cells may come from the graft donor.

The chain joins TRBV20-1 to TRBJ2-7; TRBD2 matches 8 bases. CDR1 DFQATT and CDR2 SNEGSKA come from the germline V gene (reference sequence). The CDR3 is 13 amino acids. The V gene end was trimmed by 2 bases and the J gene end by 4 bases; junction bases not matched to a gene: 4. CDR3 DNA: TGCAGTGCTAGAAGTAGCGGGGTTTACGAGCAGTACTTC. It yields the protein CSARSSGVYEQYF.

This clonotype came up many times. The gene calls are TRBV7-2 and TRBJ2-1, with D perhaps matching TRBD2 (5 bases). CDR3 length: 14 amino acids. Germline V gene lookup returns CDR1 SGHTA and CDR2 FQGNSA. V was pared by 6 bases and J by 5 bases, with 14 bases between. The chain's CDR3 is CASRVLGLNNEQFF. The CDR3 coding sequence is TGTGCCAGCAGAGTCCTTGGACTGAACAATGAGCAGTTCTTC. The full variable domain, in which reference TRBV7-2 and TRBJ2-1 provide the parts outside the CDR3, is GAGVSQSPSNKVTEKGKDVELRCDPISGHTALYWYRQSLGQGLEFLIYFQGNSAPDKSGLPSDRFSAERTGGSVSTLTIQRTQQEDSAVYLCASRVLGLNNEQFFGPGTRLTVL.

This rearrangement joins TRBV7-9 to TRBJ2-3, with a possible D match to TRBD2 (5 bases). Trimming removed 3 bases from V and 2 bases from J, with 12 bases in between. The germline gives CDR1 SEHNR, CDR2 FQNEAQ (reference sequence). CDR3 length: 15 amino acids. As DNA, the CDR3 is TGTGCCAGCAGCTTTGGAGGACCCGACACAGATACGCAGTATTTT. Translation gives CASSFGGPDTDTQYF.

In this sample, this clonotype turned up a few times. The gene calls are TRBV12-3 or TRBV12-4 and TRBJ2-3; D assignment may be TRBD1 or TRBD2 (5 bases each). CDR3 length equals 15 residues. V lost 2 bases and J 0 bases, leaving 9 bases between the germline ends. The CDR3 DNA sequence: TGTGCCAGCAGTTTACTCCGGGACAGCACAGATACGCAGTATTTT. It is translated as CASSLLRDSTDTQYF.

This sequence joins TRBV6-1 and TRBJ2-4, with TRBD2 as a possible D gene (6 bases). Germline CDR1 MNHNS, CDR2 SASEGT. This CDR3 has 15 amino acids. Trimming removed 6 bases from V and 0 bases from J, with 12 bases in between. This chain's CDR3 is CASSVPGLAKNIQYF. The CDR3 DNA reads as TGTGCCAGCAGCGTACCGGGACTAGCCAAAAACATTCAGTACTTC.

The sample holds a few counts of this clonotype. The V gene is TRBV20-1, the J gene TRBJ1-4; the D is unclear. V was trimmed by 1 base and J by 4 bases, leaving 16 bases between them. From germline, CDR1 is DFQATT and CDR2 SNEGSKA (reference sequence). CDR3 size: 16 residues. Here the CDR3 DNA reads TGCAGTGCTAGAGGGTGGACGGGTCAGGATAATGAAAAACTGTTTTTT. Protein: CSARGWTGQDNEKLFF.

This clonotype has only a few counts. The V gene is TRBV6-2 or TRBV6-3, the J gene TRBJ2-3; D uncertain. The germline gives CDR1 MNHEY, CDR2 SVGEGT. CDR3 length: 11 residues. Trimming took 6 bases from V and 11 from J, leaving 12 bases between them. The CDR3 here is CASSNSQEQYF. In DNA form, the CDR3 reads TGTGCCAGCAGCAATTCGCAGGAGCAGTATTTT.

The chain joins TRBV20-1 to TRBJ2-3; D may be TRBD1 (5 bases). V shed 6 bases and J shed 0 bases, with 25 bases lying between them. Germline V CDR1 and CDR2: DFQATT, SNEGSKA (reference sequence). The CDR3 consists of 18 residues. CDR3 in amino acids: CSAWGQAAFLTSTDTQYF. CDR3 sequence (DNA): TGCAGTGCCTGGGGCCAGGCCGCGTTCCTCACTAGCACAGATACGCAGTATTTT.

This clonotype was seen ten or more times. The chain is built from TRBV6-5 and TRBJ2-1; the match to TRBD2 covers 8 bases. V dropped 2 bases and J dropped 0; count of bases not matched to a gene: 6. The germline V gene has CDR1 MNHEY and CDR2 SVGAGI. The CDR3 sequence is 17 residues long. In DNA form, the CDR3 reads TGTGCCAGCAGTTACGGGCCTAGCGGGCTCTCCTACAATGAGCAGTTCTTC. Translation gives CASSYGPSGLSYNEQFF.

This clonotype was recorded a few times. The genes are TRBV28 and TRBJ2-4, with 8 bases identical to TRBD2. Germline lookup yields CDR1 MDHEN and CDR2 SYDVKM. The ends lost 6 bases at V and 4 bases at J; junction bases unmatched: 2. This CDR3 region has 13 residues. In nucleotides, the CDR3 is TGTGCCAGCAGCCAGCGGGGGAAAAACATTCAGTACTTC. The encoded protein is CASSQRGKNIQYF.